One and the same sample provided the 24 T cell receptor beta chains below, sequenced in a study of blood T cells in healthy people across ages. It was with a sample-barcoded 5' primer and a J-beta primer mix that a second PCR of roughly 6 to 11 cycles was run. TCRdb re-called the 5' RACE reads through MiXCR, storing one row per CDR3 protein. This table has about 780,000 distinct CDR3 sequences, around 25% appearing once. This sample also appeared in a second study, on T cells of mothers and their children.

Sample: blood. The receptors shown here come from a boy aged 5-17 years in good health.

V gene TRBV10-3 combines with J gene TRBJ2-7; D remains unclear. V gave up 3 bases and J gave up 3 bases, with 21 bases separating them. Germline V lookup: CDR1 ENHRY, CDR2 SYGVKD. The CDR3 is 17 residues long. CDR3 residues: CAISDGTKSSRGYEQYF. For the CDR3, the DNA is TGTGCCATCAGTGACGGCACGAAGTCCTCCCGCGGCTACGAGCAGTACTTC.

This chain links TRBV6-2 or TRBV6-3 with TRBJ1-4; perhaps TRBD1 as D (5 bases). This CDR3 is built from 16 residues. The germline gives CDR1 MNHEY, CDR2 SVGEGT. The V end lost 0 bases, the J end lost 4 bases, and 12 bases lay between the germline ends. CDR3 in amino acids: CASSYSDRDRNEKLFF. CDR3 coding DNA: TGTGCCAGCAGTTACTCCGACCGGGACCGTAATGAAAAACTGTTTTTT.

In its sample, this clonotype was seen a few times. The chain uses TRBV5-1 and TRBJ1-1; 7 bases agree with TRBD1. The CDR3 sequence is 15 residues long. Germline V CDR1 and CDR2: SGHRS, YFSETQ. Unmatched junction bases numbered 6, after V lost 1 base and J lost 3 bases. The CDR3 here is CASSLTTGVDTEAFF. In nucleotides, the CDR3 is TGCGCCAGCAGCTTGACCACAGGGGTAGACACTGAAGCTTTCTTT. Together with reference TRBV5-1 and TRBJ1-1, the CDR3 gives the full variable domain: KAGVTQTPRYLIKTRGQQVTLSCSPISGHRSVSWYQQTPGQGLQFLFEYFSETQRNKGNFPGRFSGRQFSNSRSEMNVSTLELGDSALYLCASSLTTGVDTEAFFGQGTRLTVV.

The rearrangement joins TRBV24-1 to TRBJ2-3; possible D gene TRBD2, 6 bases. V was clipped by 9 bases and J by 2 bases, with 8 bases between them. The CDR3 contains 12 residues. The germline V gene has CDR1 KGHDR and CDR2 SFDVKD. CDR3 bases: TGTGCCACCGGAGGGAACACAGATACGCAGTATTTT. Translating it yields CATGGNTDTQYF.

The CDR3 spells CASTSTVEYGYTF. CDR3 nucleotides: TGTGCCAGCACCAGCACTGTGGAGTATGGCTACACCTTC. The J gene is TRBJ1-2, the V gene TRBV12-3 or TRBV12-4; D is undetermined. The CDR3 runs 13 residues. V was clipped by 7 bases and J by 5 bases, with 14 bases between them.

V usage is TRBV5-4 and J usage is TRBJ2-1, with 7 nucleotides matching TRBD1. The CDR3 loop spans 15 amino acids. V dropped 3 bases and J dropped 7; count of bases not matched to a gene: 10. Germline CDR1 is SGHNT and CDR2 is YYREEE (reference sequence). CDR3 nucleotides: TGTGCCAGCAGCTCACCCGGACAGGACATGAATGAGCAGTTCTTC. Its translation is CASSSPGQDMNEQFF.

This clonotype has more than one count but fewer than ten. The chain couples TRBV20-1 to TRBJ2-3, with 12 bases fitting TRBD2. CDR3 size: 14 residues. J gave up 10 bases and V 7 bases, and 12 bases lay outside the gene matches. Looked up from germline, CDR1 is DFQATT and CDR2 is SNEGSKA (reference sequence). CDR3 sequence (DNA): TGCAGTGGGCTTGAGGCTAGCGGGGGGGGAGCGCAGTATTTT. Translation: CSGLEASGGGAQYF.

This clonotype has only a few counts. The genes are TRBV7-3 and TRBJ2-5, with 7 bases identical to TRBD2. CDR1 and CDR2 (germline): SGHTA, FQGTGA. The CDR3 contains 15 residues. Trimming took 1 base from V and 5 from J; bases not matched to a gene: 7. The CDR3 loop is CASSLSGGGWETQYF. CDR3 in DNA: TGTGCCAGCAGCTTAAGCGGGGGAGGGTGGGAGACCCAGTACTTC.

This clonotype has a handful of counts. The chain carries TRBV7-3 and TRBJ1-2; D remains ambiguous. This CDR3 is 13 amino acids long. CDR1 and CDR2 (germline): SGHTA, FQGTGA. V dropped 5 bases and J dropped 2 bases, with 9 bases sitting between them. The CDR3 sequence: CASSEQPNYGYTF. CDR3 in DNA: TGTGCCAGCAGCGAACAGCCCAACTATGGCTACACCTTC. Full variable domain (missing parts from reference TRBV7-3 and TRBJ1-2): GAGVSQTPSNKVTEKGKYVELRCDPISGHTALYWYRQSLGQGPEFLIYFQGTGAADDSGLPNDRFFAVRPEGSVSTLKIQRTERGDSAVYLCASSEQPNYGYTFGSGTRLTVV.

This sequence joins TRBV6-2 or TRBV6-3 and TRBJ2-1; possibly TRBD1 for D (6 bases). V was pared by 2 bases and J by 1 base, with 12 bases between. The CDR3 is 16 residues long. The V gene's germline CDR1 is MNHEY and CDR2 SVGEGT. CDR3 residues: CASSYLPGESYNEQFF. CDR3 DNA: TGTGCCAGCAGTTACCTGCCAGGGGAGTCCTACAATGAGCAGTTCTTC.

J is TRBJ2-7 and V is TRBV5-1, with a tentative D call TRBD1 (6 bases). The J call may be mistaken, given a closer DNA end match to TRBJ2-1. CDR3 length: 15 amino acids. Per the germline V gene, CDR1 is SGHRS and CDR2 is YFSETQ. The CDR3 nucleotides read TGCGCCAGCAGCTTCAGGGGCACTGGTTATGATGAGCAGTTCTTC. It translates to CASSFRGTGYDEQFF.

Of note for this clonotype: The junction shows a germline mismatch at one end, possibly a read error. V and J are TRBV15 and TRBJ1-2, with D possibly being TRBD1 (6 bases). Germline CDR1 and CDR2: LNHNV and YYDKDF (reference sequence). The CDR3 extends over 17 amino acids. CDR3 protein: CATSSPAQGPEGDGYAF. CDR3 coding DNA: TGTGCCACCAGCAGTCCCGCACAGGGACCGGAGGGGGATGGCTACGCCTTC.

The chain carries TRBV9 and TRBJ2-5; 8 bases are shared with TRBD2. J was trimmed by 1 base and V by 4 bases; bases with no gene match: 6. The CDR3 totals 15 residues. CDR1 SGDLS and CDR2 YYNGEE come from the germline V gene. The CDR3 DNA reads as TGTGCCAGCAGCTCCCGGGGGGGGGTCCAAGAGACCCAGTACTTC. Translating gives CASSSRGGVQETQYF.

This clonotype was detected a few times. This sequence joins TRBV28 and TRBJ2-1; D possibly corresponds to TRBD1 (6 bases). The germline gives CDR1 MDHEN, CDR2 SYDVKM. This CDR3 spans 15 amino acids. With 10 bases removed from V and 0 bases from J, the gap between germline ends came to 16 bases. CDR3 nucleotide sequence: TGTGCCATAAAACCTCAGGGGAGCTCCTACAATGAGCAGTTCTTC. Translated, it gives CAIKPQGSSYNEQFF.

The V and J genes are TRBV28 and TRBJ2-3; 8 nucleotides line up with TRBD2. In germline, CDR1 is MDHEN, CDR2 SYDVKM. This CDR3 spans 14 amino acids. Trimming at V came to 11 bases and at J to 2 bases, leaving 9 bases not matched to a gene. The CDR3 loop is CASAGGIDTDTQYF. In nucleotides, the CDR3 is TGTGCCTCCGCGGGGGGCATAGACACAGATACGCAGTATTTT.

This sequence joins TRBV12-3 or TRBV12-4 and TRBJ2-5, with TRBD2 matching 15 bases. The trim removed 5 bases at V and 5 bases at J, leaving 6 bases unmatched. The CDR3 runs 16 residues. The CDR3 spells CASSLGLAGGWETQYF. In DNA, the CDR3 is TGTGCCAGCAGTCTTGGACTAGCGGGGGGGTGGGAGACCCAGTACTTC.

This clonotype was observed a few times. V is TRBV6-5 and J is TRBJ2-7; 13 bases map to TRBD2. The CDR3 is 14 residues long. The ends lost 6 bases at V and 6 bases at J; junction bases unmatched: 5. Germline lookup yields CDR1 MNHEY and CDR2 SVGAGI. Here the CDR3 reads CASRAGLAGPEQYF. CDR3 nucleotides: TGTGCCAGCAGAGCGGGACTAGCGGGACCCGAGCAGTACTTC.

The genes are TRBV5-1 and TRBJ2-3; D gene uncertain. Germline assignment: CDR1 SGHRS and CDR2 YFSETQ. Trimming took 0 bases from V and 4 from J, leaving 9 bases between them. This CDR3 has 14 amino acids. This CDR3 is CASSLETTSDTQYF. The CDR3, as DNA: TGCGCCAGCAGCTTGGAGACGACGTCAGATACGCAGTATTTT.

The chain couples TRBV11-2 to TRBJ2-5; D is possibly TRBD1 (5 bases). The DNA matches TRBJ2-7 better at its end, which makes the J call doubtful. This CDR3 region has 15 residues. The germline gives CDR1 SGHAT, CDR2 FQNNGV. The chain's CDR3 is CASSLALGAGDEQYF. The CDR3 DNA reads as TGTGCCAGCAGCTTAGCCCTAGGGGCTGGGGACGAGCAGTACTTC.

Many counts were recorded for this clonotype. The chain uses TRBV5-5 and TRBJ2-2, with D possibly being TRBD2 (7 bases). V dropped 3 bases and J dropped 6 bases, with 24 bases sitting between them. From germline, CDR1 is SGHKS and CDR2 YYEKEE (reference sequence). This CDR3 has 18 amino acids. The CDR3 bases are TGTGCCAGCAGCTCTGGACAGATCAGCGGGGTTATCCCCGGGGAGCTGTTTTTT. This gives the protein CASSSGQISGVIPGELFF.

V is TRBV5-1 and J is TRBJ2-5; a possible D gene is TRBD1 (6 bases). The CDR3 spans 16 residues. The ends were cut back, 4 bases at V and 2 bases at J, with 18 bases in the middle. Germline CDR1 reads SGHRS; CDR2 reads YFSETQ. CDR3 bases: TGCGCCAGCAGCCCCACGGGACACGGTGCGCAAGAGACCCAGTACTTC. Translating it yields CASSPTGHGAQETQYF. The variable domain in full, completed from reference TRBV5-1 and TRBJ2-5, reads KAGVTQTPRYLIKTRGQQVTLSCSPISGHRSVSWYQQTPGQGLQFLFEYFSETQRNKGNFPGRFSGRQFSNSRSEMNVSTLELGDSALYLCASSPTGHGAQETQYFGPGTRLLVL.

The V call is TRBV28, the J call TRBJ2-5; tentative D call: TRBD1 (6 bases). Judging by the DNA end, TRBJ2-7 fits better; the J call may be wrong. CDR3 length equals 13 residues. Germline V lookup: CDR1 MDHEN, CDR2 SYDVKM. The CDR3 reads CASRGQKVGEQYF. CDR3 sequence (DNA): TGTGCCAGCAGAGGACAGAAGGTCGGCGAGCAGTACTTC.

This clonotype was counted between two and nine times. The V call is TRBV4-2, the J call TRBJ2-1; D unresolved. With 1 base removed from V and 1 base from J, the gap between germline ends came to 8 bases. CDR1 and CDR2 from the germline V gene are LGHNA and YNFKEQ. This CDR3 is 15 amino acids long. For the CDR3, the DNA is TGTGCCAGCAGCCAAGTAGCTAGTTCCTACAATGAGCAGTTCTTC. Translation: CASSQVASSYNEQFF.

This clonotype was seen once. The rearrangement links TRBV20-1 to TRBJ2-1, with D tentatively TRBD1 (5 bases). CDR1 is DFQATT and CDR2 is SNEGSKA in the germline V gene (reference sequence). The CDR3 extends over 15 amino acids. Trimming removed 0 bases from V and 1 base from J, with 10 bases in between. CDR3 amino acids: CSARDTGRSYNEQFF. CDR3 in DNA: TGCAGTGCTAGAGATACAGGAAGGTCCTACAATGAGCAGTTCTTC.